The 16 T cell receptor beta chains given below trace back to one sample, sequenced in a study of T cell responses to AZD1222 COVID-19 vaccine. Using immunoSEQ multiplex PCR, the repertoire was profiled, and TCRdb retains in-frame clones only, with some absent. Of some 120,000 clones detected, around 89% appear once; the ten largest clones hold roughly 4%. The sequencing used peripheral blood, collected on day 0 of AZD1222 vaccination. These receptors were obtained from an adult in good health.

V is TRBV5-6 and J is TRBJ1-2; no clear D. Trimming cost V 0 bases and J 3 bases, with 9 bases left between them. Germline lookup yields CDR1 SGHDT and CDR2 YYEEEE. This CDR3 contains 14 residues. The CDR3 nucleotides read TGTGCCAGCAGCTTGGCTCCAGAAGACTATGGCTACACCTTC. The encoded protein is CASSLAPEDYGYTF.

The rearrangement uses TRBV2 and TRBJ1-1, with 9 bases that match TRBD1. The length of the CDR3 is 13 residues. V shed 6 bases, J shed 1 base, and the junction held 0 bases outside the gene matches. Germline V lookup: CDR1 SNHLY, CDR2 FYNNEI. Here the CDR3 reads CASRGQGNTEAFF. CDR3 sequence (DNA): TGTGCCAGCAGGGGACAGGGGAACACTGAAGCTTTCTTT.

The rearrangement uses TRBV4-1 and TRBJ2-2; no firm D call. The CDR3 is 16 residues long. V gave up 3 bases and J gave up 4 bases, with 15 bases separating them. Germline V CDR1 and CDR2: MGHRA, YSYEKL. As DNA, the CDR3 is TGCGCCAGCAGCCACCTCGAATTTGGAAGCACCGGGGAGCTGTTTTTT. Encoded protein: CASSHLEFGSTGELFF.

The V and J genes are TRBV29-1 and TRBJ2-7; D is unclear. This CDR3 has 13 residues. The ends were cut back, 3 bases at V and 2 bases at J, with 11 bases in the middle. Germline CDR1 reads SQVTM; CDR2 reads ANQGSEA. In DNA form, the CDR3 reads TGCAGCGTTGATTTGCCCCCCACCTACGAGCAGTACTTC. Protein product: CSVDLPPTYEQYF.

This clone was recorded a few times. The rearrangement links TRBV7-9 to TRBJ2-1, with D possibly being TRBD1 or TRBD2 (5 bases each). Trimming removed 3 bases at V and 2 bases at J, with 8 bases between. Germline V gene sequence: CDR1 SEHNR, CDR2 FQNEAQ (reference sequence). The CDR3 is 14 amino acids. The CDR3 spells CASSLKGPYNEQFF. The DNA of the CDR3 is TGTGCCAGCAGCTTGAAGGGACCCTACAATGAGCAGTTCTTC. The entire variable domain, with the rest obtained from reference TRBV7-9 and TRBJ2-1, is as follows: DTGVSQNPRHKITKRGQNVTFRCDPISEHNRLYWYRQTLGQGPEFLTYFQNEAQLEKSRLLSDRFSAERPKGSFSTLEIQRTEQGDSAMYLCASSLKGPYNEQFFGPGTRLTVL.

The chain couples TRBV6-5 to TRBJ2-1; possibly TRBD2 for D (6 bases). Germline CDR1 reads MNHEY; CDR2 reads SVGAGI. Deletions cut 5 bases from V and 10 bases from J, with 15 bases between. This CDR3 has 13 amino acids. The CDR3 region has the DNA TGTGCCAGCAGTCGGGACTTCCTGGAAGAGCAGTTCTTC. It is translated as CASSRDFLEEQFF.

The chain carries TRBV9 and TRBJ2-3; a weak D match, TRBD2 (5 bases). The CDR3 loop spans 16 amino acids. Germline values: CDR1 SGDLS, CDR2 YYNGEE. Trimming left V 4 bases short and J 1 base short, with 16 bases between. The CDR3 sequence is CASSLFGGGGTDTQYF. The CDR3 DNA sequence: TGTGCCAGCAGCCTCTTCGGAGGAGGCGGCACAGATACGCAGTATTTT.

V gene TRBV5-5 combines with J gene TRBJ1-1, with D unclear. Germline CDR1 and CDR2: SGHKS and YYEKEE (reference sequence). The CDR3 contains 14 residues. V lost 1 base and J 4 bases, leaving 11 bases between the germline ends. The DNA of the CDR3 is TGTGCCAGCAGCTTGCAAAGGATACCCACTGAAGCTTTCTTT. Protein sequence: CASSLQRIPTEAFF.

The chain combines TRBV19 with TRBJ2-1; TRBD2 agrees at 11 bases. CDR3 length: 16 amino acids. CDR1 and CDR2 from the germline V gene are LNHDA and SQIVND (reference sequence). Germline trimming cut 4 bases from V and 0 bases from J; bases unmatched to any gene: 2. CDR3 protein: CASSSTSGSSYNEQFF. The CDR3, as DNA: TGTGCCAGTAGTAGCACTAGCGGGAGCTCCTACAATGAGCAGTTCTTC. Drawing the rest from reference TRBV19 and TRBJ2-1, the complete variable domain is DGGITQSPKYLFRKEGQNVTLSCEQNLNHDAMYWYRQDPGQGLRLIYYSQIVNDFQKGDIAEGYSVSREKKESFPLTVTSAQKNPTAFYLCASSSTSGSSYNEQFFGPGTRLTVL.

This chain connects TRBV28 to TRBJ1-5; 8 bases are a match to TRBD1. From germline, CDR1 is MDHEN and CDR2 SYDVKM. The CDR3 contains 15 residues. V shed 6 bases, J shed 4 bases, and the junction held 8 bases outside the gene matches. The CDR3 DNA follows: TGTGCCAGCAGCGCCCCAGGGGGCTTAAATCAGCCCCAGCATTTT. Translating gives CASSAPGGLNQPQHF.

The chain combines TRBV7-2 with TRBJ2-7; 11 positions match TRBD2. Germline trimming cut 2 bases from V and 5 bases from J; bases unmatched to any gene: 5. Germline lookup yields CDR1 SGHTA and CDR2 FQGNSA. The CDR3 contains 15 residues. The CDR3 DNA reads TGTGCCAGCAGCTTATTAGCGGGGGGGCAGAACGAGCAGTACTTC. Encoded protein: CASSLLAGGQNEQYF.

This chain uses TRBV27 with TRBJ2-7, with D hard to call. The CDR3 has 13 amino acids. With 5 bases removed from V and 0 bases from J, the gap between germline ends came to 8 bases. Germline values: CDR1 MNHEY, CDR2 SMNVEV (reference sequence). CDR3 in amino acids: CASSPGSSYEQYF. The CDR3 DNA sequence: TGTGCCAGCAGTCCCGGATCCTCCTACGAGCAGTACTTC.

V usage is TRBV19 and J usage is TRBJ2-7; D not resolved. There are 12 residues in the CDR3. The germline CDR1 and CDR2 sequences are LNHDA and SQIVND (reference sequence). V was clipped by 5 bases and J by 2 bases, with 7 bases between them. The CDR3 DNA sequence: TGTGCCAGTAGTCGTACACCCTACGAGCAGTACTTC. The encoded protein is CASSRTPYEQYF.

This rearrangement joins TRBV19 to TRBJ1-6, with D unresolved. V was trimmed by 3 bases and J by 11 bases, leaving 11 bases between them. Germline V gene lookup returns CDR1 LNHDA and CDR2 SQIVND (reference sequence). This CDR3 contains 13 residues. CDR3 loop: CASSITPRTPLHF. In DNA, the CDR3 is TGTGCCAGTAGTATCACCCCCCGGACACCCCTCCACTTT. The variable domain in full, completed from reference TRBV19 and TRBJ1-6, reads DGGITQSPKYLFRKEGQNVTLSCEQNLNHDAMYWYRQDPGQGLRLIYYSQIVNDFQKGDIAEGYSVSREKKESFPLTVTSAQKNPTAFYLCASSITPRTPLHFGNGTRLTVT.

This chain connects TRBV6-1 to TRBJ1-5; unclear D gene. Trimming left V 2 bases short and J 6 bases short, with 11 bases between. Germline-derived CDR1 and CDR2 are MNHNS and SASEGT. CDR3 length equals 14 residues. The CDR3 DNA follows: TGTGCCAGCAGTGAAATGAGGGTGGCTCAGCCCCAGCATTTT. This encodes CASSEMRVAQPQHF.

The CDR3 sequence is CASSELQGAGNTIYF. The CDR3 coding sequence is TGTGCCAGCAGTGAATTACAGGGGGCTGGAAACACCATATATTTT. The V call is TRBV2, the J call TRBJ1-3, with 8 nucleotides matching TRBD1. Germline trimming cut 2 bases from V and 2 bases from J; bases unmatched to any gene: 2. Germline CDR1 reads SNHLY; CDR2 reads FYNNEI. This CDR3 region has 15 residues.